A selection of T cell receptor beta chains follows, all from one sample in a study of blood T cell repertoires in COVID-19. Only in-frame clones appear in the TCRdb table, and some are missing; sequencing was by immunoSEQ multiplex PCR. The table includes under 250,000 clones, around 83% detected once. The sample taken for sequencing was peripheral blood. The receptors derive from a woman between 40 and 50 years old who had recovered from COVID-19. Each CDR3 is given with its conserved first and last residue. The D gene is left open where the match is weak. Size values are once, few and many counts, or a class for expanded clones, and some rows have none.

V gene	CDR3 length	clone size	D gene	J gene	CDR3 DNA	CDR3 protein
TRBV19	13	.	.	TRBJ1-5	TGTGCCACCGCCGGGGATAGCAATCAGCCCCAGCATTTT	CATAGDSNQPQHF
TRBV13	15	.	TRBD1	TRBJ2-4	TGTGCCAGCAGCTCCAGGGGGAGTGCCAAAAACATTCAGTACTTC	CASSSRGSAKNIQYF
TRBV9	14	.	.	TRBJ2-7	TGTGCCAGCAGCGCACAGGTTGGGCAGGGCGAGCAGTACTTC	CASSAQVGQGEQYF
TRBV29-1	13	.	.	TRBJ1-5	TGCAGCGTTGGGCAGGGCAACAATCAGCCCCAGCATTTT	CSVGQGNNQPQHF
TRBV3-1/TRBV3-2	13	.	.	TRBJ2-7	TGTGCCAGCAGCCAAGTTTCAGGTTACGAGCAGTACTTC	CASSQVSGYEQYF
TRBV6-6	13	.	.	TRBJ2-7	TGTGCCAGCAGTTACCTTAGAGACTACGAGCAGTACTTC	CASSYLRDYEQYF
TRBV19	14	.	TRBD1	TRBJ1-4	TGTGCCAGCAGAGGAATCGGGACAGCTGAAAAACTGTTTTTT	CASRGIGTAEKLFF
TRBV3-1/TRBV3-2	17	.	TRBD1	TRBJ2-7	TGTGCCAGCAGCGTCATGGTAGGACGACAGGGGACCTACGAGCAGTACTTC	CASSVMVGRQGTYEQYF
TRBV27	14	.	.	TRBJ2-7	TGTGCCAGCAGTGATCTGGGGGGTGGGTACGAGCAGTACTTC	CASSDLGGGYEQYF
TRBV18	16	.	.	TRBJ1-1	TGTGCCAGCTCACCCGTAGCCGGGGGGGATGCCACTGAAGCTTTCTTT	CASSPVAGGDATEAFF
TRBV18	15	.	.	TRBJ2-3	TGTGCCAGCTCACCACCGGCGGCTAGTAGAGATACGCAGTATTTT	CASSPPAASRDTQYF
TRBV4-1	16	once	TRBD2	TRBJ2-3	TGCGCCAGCAGCCACCCCGGGGGGGGCGTCCCAGATACGCAGTATTTT	CASSHPGGGVPDTQYF
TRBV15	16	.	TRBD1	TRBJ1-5	TGTGCCACCAGCAGAGATCGAGGGACAGGGCAACAGCCCCAGCATTTT	CATSRDRGTGQQPQHF
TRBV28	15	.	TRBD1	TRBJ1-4	TGTGCCAGCAGTTTGGACAGGGACCCATCCGAAAAACTGTTTTTT	CASSLDRDPSEKLFF
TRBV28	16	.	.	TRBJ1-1	TGTGCCAGCAGTTACTCCTCCGGGACTTTCTCCACTGAAGCTTTCTTT	CASSYSSGTFSTEAFF
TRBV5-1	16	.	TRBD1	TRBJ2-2	TGCGCCAGCAGCTTGGCCCCGGGACAGGGGCACGGGGAGCTGTTTTTT	CASSLAPGQGHGELFF
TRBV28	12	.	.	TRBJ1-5	TGTGCCAGCAGTTTGGCGGGGGAGCCCCAGCATTTT	CASSLAGEPQHF
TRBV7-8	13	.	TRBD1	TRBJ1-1	TGTGCCAGCAGAGGACAGGGGAGGACTGAAGCTTTCTTT	CASRGQGRTEAFF
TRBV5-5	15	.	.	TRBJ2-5	TGTGCCAGCAGCTTGCGTGGCTCAAACCAAGAGACCCAGTACTTC	CASSLRGSNQETQYF
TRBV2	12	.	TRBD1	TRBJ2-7	TGTGCCAGCAGGGACAGGGGCTACGAGCAGTACTTC	CASRDRGYEQYF
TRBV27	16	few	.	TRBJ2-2	TGTGCCAGCAGTTTATCGGGACTTACGAACACCGGGGAGCTGTTTTTT	CASSLSGLTNTGELFF
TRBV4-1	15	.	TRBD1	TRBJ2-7	TGCGCCAGCAGCCAAGGGGGACAGGGGGGTTACGAGCAGTACTTC	CASSQGGQGGYEQYF
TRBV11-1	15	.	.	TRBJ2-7	TGTGCCAGCAGCCTAACCTTGGGGCACGGATACGAGCAGTACTTC	CASSLTLGHGYEQYF
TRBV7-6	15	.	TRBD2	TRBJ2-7	TGTGCCAGCAGCTTGGGCAGACTAGCCTCCTACGAGCAGTACTTC	CASSLGRLASYEQYF
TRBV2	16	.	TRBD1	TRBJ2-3	TGTGCCAGTCACCAAAACCGGGACAGGGGTACAGATACGCAGTATTTT	CASHQNRDRGTDTQYF
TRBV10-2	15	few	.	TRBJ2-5	TGCGCCAGCAGTGAGTCGCTATATACCAAAGAGACCCAGTACTTC	CASSESLYTKETQYF
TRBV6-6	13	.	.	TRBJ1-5	TGTGCCAGCAGCCAACAGCTGAATCAGCCCCAGCATTTT	CASSQQLNQPQHF
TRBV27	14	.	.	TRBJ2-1	TGTGCCAGCAGTTTCTGGGGGGACCACAATGAGCAGTTCTTC	CASSFWGDHNEQFF
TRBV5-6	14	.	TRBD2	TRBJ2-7	TGTGCCAGCAGCTCCCGCGGGGGGGGATCCGAGCAGTACTTC	CASSSRGGGSEQYF
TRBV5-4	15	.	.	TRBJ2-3	TGTGCCAGCAGCTTTGATACGGGTAGCACAGATACGCAGTATTTT	CASSFDTGSTDTQYF
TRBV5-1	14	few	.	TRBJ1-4	TGCGCCAGCAGTTTGGACAGCACTAATGAAAAACTGTTTTTT	CASSLDSTNEKLFF
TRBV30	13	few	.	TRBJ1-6	TGTGCCTGGACCGGGACTTTCGATTCACCCCTCCACTTT	CAWTGTFDSPLHF
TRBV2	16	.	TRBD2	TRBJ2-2	TGTGCCAGCAGGGGCCTCGCGGGGGGCTTTGGCGGGGAGCTGTTTTTT	CASRGLAGGFGGELFF
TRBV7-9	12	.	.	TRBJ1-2	TGTGCCAGCAGCGAGGTTGGGGCTGGCTACACCTTC	CASSEVGAGYTF
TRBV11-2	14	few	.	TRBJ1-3	TGTGCCAGCAGTCGGAGGGATAATGGAAACACCATATATTTT	CASSRRDNGNTIYF
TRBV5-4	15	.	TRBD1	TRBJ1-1	TGTGCCAGCAGCTTGGATAGGGGGGACAGGGGAAGAGCTTTCTTT	CASSLDRGDRGRAFF
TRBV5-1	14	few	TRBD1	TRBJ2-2	TGCGCCAGTGGGACAGGGGGCAACACCGGGGAGCTGTTTTTT	CASGTGGNTGELFF
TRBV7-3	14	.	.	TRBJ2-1	TGTGCCAGCAGCTTAGATGGACATCGGAGAGAGCAGTTCTTC	CASSLDGHRREQFF
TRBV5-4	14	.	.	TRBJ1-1	TGTGCCAGCAGCTCGGGACCGGAGGGGCCTGAAGCTTTCTTT	CASSSGPEGPEAFF
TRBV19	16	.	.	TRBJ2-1	TGTGCCAGTAGTGCGGGGCGCCCTCGATCCTACAATGAGCAGTTCTTC	CASSAGRPRSYNEQFF
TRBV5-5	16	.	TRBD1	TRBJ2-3	TGTGCCAGCAGCCCTCGAGCGGGACAGGGTGCAGATACGCAGTATTTT	CASSPRAGQGADTQYF
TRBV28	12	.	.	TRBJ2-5	TGTGCCAGCAGGGCGGGTGAGGAGACCCAGTACTTC	CASRAGEETQYF
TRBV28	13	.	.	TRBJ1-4	TGTGCCAGCAAGCGGGGAAATTATGAAAAACTGTTTTTT	CASKRGNYEKLFF
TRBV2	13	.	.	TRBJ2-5	TGTGCCAGCATCCGAACAAGGAGGGAGACCCAGTACTTC	CASIRTRRETQYF
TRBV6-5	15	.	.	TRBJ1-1	TGTGCCAGCAGCCAAACCGGACAGTCCTACACTGAAGCTTTCTTT	CASSQTGQSYTEAFF
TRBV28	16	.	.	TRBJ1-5	TGTGCCAGCACCAAAACGGTACTGGTAATCAATCAGCCCCAGCATTTT	CASTKTVLVINQPQHF
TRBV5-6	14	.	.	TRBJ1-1	TGTGCCAGCAGCTTACCCACAGGGTTCGGTGAAGCTTTCTTT	CASSLPTGFGEAFF
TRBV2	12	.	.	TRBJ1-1	TGTGCCAGCAGTGTGTGGCAGACTGAAGCTTTCTTT	CASSVWQTEAFF
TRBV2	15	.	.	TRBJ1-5	TGTGCCAGCAGTGAAACGCTTAGTAGCAATCAGCCCCAGCATTTT	CASSETLSSNQPQHF
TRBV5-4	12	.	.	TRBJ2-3	TGTGCCAGCAGCTTCGACTCTAATACGCAGTATTTT	CASSFDSNTQYF
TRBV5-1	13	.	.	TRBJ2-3	TGCGCCAGCAGCTTCCCAGAGGAAGATACGCAGTATTTT	CASSFPEEDTQYF
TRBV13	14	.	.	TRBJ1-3	TGTGCCAGCAGCCTGGACTGGCAGGGAAACACCATATATTTT	CASSLDWQGNTIYF
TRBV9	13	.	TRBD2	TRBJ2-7	TGTGCCAGCAGCATGGGACTAGCGGACGAGCAGTACTTC	CASSMGLADEQYF